The 8 T cell receptor beta chains given below trace back to one sample, sequenced in a study of blood T cell repertoires in COVID-19. TCRdb keeps only in-frame clones here, not all; method: immunoSEQ multiplex PCR. The sample lists 250,000 to 300,000 clones, roughly 90% occurring once. The sequenced sample consisted of peripheral blood. These receptors came from a woman in her twenties or thirties with COVID-19, enrolled during active disease.

The chain couples TRBV19 to TRBJ2-3; 16 bases line up with TRBD2. The CDR3 consists of 17 residues. Germline values: CDR1 LNHDA, CDR2 SQIVND (reference sequence). J was trimmed by 1 base and V by 8 bases; bases with no gene match: 6. CDR3 residues: CASGTSGRALGTDTQYF. CDR3 nucleotide sequence: TGTGCCAGTGGGACTAGCGGGAGGGCCTTGGGCACAGATACGCAGTATTTT.

This clone was recorded only once. The chain couples TRBV6-2 or TRBV6-3 to TRBJ2-1, with D possibly being TRBD2 (5 bases). CDR1 and CDR2 from the germline V gene are MNHEY and SVGEGT. V gave up 5 bases and J gave up 6 bases, with 17 bases separating them. CDR3 size: 15 residues. CDR3 in DNA: TGTGCCAGCAGTCCCCTCCCCCTCCGGGGCAATGAGCAGTTCTTC. It is translated as CASSPLPLRGNEQFF.

This CDR3 is CASSGDIHFSGNTIYF. CDR3 DNA sequence: TGTGCCAGCAGCGGTGACATCCACTTCTCTGGAAACACCATATATTTT. V gene TRBV9 combines with J gene TRBJ1-3; D is undetermined. Trimming pared 3 bases from V and 0 bases from J, leaving 13 bases between. The CDR3 is 16 amino acids. The V gene's germline CDR1 is SGDLS and CDR2 YYNGEE.

The chain joins TRBV28 to TRBJ2-1, with D possibly being TRBD1 (6 bases). The germline gives CDR1 MDHEN, CDR2 SYDVKM. The CDR3 is 13 residues long. Trimming took 4 bases from V and 7 from J, leaving 11 bases between them. CDR3 in DNA: TGTGCCAGCAGTTCCGGGACACTGAATGAGCAGTTCTTC. It yields the protein CASSSGTLNEQFF.

Concerning this clone: At the DNA level, this CDR3 is encoded by other sequences in the same sample as well. This chain uses TRBV13 with TRBJ2-2; D may be TRBD1 (5 bases). V lost 2 bases, J lost 0 bases, and 7 bases lay in between. CDR3 length: 15 residues. Germline-derived CDR1 and CDR2 are PRHDT and FYEKMQ (reference sequence). The CDR3 bases are TGTGCCAGCAGCTTACAGGGCGCGAACACCGGGGAGCTGTTTTTT. This translates into CASSLQGANTGELFF.

This clone was detected only once. V and J are TRBV11-2 and TRBJ2-5, with TRBD2 matching 7 bases. The germline gives CDR1 SGHAT, CDR2 FQNNGV. The V and J ends lost 1 base and 4 bases, in that order; junction bases with no gene match: 3. The CDR3 contains 14 residues. CDR3 loop: CASSLGPGGETQYF. DNA of the CDR3: TGTGCCAGCAGCTTAGGCCCGGGGGGAGAGACCCAGTACTTC.

This rearrangement joins TRBV28 to TRBJ1-5, with D possibly TRBD1 on 5 matching bases. V lost 11 bases, J lost 6 bases, and 14 bases lay in between. Looked up from germline, CDR1 is MDHEN and CDR2 is SYDVKM. The CDR3 is made up of 12 amino acids. CDR3 sequence: CAGGGASQPQHF. The CDR3 region has the DNA TGTGCCGGGGGGGGAGCAAGTCAGCCCCAGCATTTT.

The V gene is TRBV9, the J gene TRBJ1-2; D possibly corresponds to TRBD1 (6 bases). Germline lookup yields CDR1 SGDLS and CDR2 YYNGEE. The germline V and J ends were trimmed by 0 bases and 6 bases, with 9 bases remaining between them. The CDR3 is made up of 13 amino acids. The CDR3 reads CASSVVAGDGYTF. The DNA for the CDR3 is TGTGCCAGCAGCGTAGTGGCAGGGGATGGCTACACCTTC.